Described below is a single T cell receptor (beta chain) sequence and its context. Its matching antigen is unknown. TCRdb ran MiXCR on the 5' RACE reads and lists one entry per CDR3 protein. The sample yields under 85,000 distinct CDR3 sequences, over 11% seen once. Trimming pared 0 bases from V and 6 bases from J, leaving 15 bases between. Germline V lookup: CDR1 ENHRY, CDR2 SYGVKD. This CDR3 region has 16 residues. The data are from a study of T-cell memory formation after mild COVID-19. Findings and caveats of the study: Clones that contracted clustered mainly in CM and EM if CD4+ and in EMRA if CD8+.

Sequenced sample: PBMCs or a T cell subset sorted from them (not recorded which). V gene TRBV10-3 combines with J gene TRBJ2-1; D gene unclear. The TCR originated in an adult woman who had mild COVID-19 (a few samples of this study predate the infection). Cell type and time point are not known. CDR3 residues: CAISESILSAVNEQFF. The CDR3 bases are TGTGCCATCAGTGAGTCGATCCTTTCTGCGGTCAATGAGCAGTTCTTC.